The 25 T cell receptor beta chains in this list originate from one sample, sequenced in a study of beta chain features in type 1 diabetes. Broader study findings: When Type 1 diabetes patients were examined, their TCRB CDR3s proved moderately but significantly shorter in all four CD4+ subsets.

What these receptors recognize is not known. Expressed TCRB transcripts were sequenced because the isolated RNA had all been reverse transcribed beforehand. The protocol was immunoSEQ multiplex PCR, while the TCRdb copy is restricted to in-frame clones and leaves out a portion. The table lists around 710,000 clones, around an eighth of them singletons. The sequenced sample consisted of naive CD4+ T cells from blood. These receptors were obtained from a man younger than 40 with type 1 diabetes.

This clone occurred a few times. The chain joins TRBV19 to TRBJ2-1; 13 bases are shared with TRBD2. Germline-derived CDR1 and CDR2 are LNHDA and SQIVND (reference sequence). CDR3 length: 16 residues. The V segment lost 7 bases and the J segment 1 base; nucleotides outside the gene matches: 4. The CDR3 DNA reads TGTGCCAGTAATGGACTAGCGGGGGCTTCCTACAATGAGCAGTTCTTC. Protein: CASNGLAGASYNEQFF.

This clone occurred a few times. Other nucleotide sequences from this sample produce the same CDR3. The J gene is TRBJ2-2, the V gene TRBV4-2; 9 nucleotides line up with TRBD1. Trimming at V came to 0 bases and at J to 4 bases, leaving 0 bases not matched to a gene. Germline V CDR1 and CDR2: LGHNA, YNFKEQ. This CDR3 has 15 residues. CDR3 sequence reads: CASSQETGGTGELFF. The CDR3 nucleotides are TGTGCCAGCAGCCAAGAGACAGGGGGCACCGGGGAGCTGTTTTTT.

This chain links TRBV6-6 with TRBJ2-1; tentative D call: TRBD1 (6 bases). This CDR3 region has 13 residues. Between the trimmed V and J ends, which lost 10 bases and 6 bases, there was a span of 16 bases. Germline CDR1 is MNHNY and CDR2 is SVGAGI (reference sequence). The CDR3 DNA reads TGTGCCATAACAACCTCAGGGGCCAATGAGCAGTTCTTC. It yields the protein CAITTSGANEQFF.

V is TRBV7-2 and J is TRBJ1-4, with D possibly matching TRBD1 (6 bases). This CDR3 spans 12 amino acids. V lost 3 bases, J lost 11 bases, and 10 bases lay in between. Germline values: CDR1 SGHTA, CDR2 FQGNSA. The DNA for the CDR3 is TGTGCCAGCAGCTTCCCCAGGGGTAAACTGTTTTTT. This codes for CASSFPRGKLFF.

The gene calls are TRBV29-1 and TRBJ2-3, with 7 bases lining up with TRBD1. The CDR3 has 16 residues. J was trimmed by 4 bases and V by 6 bases; bases with no gene match: 16. The germline V gene encodes CDR1 SQVTM and CDR2 ANQGSEA. CDR3 residues: CSVDGTALRRSDTQYF. The CDR3 coding sequence is TGCAGCGTGGACGGGACAGCCCTTCGGAGGTCAGATACGCAGTATTTT.

Note on this clone: This same CDR3 is encoded by further DNA sequences in the sample. V is TRBV10-3 and J is TRBJ2-2; 9 bases match TRBD1. Germline CDR1 ENHRY, CDR2 SYGVKD. The CDR3 runs to 14 residues. V dropped 4 bases and J dropped 3; count of bases not matched to a gene: 0. In DNA form, the CDR3 reads TGTGCCATCAGTGGACAGGGGGACACCGGGGAGCTGTTTTTT. Translating it yields CAISGQGDTGELFF.

The chain employs TRBV2 and TRBJ1-2; maybe TRBD1 (5 bases). This CDR3 is 14 amino acids long. Trimming cost V 3 bases and J 8 bases, with 16 bases left between them. CDR1 is SNHLY, CDR2 FYNNEI, per germline. DNA for the CDR3: TGTGCCAGCAGTGACCCCAGGGTTCCTTGGGGCTACACCTTC. Protein: CASSDPRVPWGYTF. Full variable domain (outside the CDR3, taken from reference TRBV2 and TRBJ1-2): EPEVTQTPSHQVTQMGQEVILRCVPISNHLYFYWYRQILGQKVEFLVSFYNNEISEKSEIFDDQFSVERPDGSNFTLKIRSTKLEDSAMYFCASSDPRVPWGYTFGSGTRLTVV.

This chain joins TRBV15 and TRBJ1-4; D is uncertain. The CDR3 covers 16 residues. Germline V lookup: CDR1 LNHNV, CDR2 YYDKDF (reference sequence). Trimming took 2 bases from V and 5 from J, leaving 15 bases between them. CDR3: CATSRSTGGGNEKLFF. The CDR3 nucleotides read TGTGCCACCAGCAGATCAACGGGTGGCGGGAATGAAAAACTGTTTTTT.

The chain is built from TRBV5-1 and TRBJ2-1; no clear D gene. Trimming took off 2 bases at V and 2 bases at J, with 11 bases between the two ends. This CDR3 spans 15 amino acids. The V gene's germline CDR1 is SGHRS and CDR2 YFSETQ. The CDR3, as DNA: TGCGCCAGCAGCTTTTTGGGGTCAGCCTACAATGAGCAGTTCTTC. Protein product: CASSFLGSAYNEQFF.

The chain has TRBV18 and TRBJ1-5; 7 bases line up with TRBD1. CDR1 is KGHSH and CDR2 is LQKENI in the germline V gene. This CDR3 comprises 15 residues. Trimming cost V 3 bases and J 5 bases; bases outside gene matches: 7. CDR3: CASSPSGGGYQPQHF. CDR3 nucleotide sequence: TGTGCCAGCTCACCTTCAGGAGGGGGCTATCAGCCCCAGCATTTT.

Remarks on this clone: This may arise from a read error, as a much more abundant clone is one base away. The chain uses TRBV11-3 and TRBJ2-1; D remains unclear. The CDR3 spans 11 residues. V lost 5 bases and J lost 3, with 2 bases in between. Germline values: CDR1 SGHNT, CDR2 YENEEA. The CDR3 DNA follows: TGTGCCAGCAGCGTCTACAATGAGCAGTTCTTC. Its translation: CASSVYNEQFF.

This clone was picked up a small number of times. The chain has TRBV7-2 and TRBJ2-5; tentative D call: TRBD1 (6 bases). Germline V gives CDR1 SGHTA, CDR2 FQGNSA. The germline V and J ends were trimmed by 4 bases and 1 base, with 13 bases remaining between them. This CDR3 is built from 15 residues. CDR3 nucleotides: TGTGCCAGCAGCTCCTGGACAGCAGCCCAAGAGACCCAGTACTTC. Translation gives CASSSWTAAQETQYF.

This chain connects TRBV11-1 to TRBJ1-6, with 7 bases identical to TRBD1. The V gene end was trimmed by 4 bases and the J gene end by 16 bases; junction bases not matched to a gene: 7. This CDR3 has 12 residues. Germline V lookup: CDR1 SGHAT, CDR2 FQDESV (reference sequence). In DNA form, the CDR3 reads TGTGCCAGCAGCTCGGACAGGTACAATCTCCACTTT. It specifies CASSSDRYNLHF.

V is TRBV5-4 and J is TRBJ1-1; D not certain. V lost 2 bases to trimming and J lost 1 base, with 6 bases between them. Looked up from germline, CDR1 is SGHNT and CDR2 is YYREEE (reference sequence). The CDR3 has 13 residues. The DNA of the CDR3 is TGTGCCAGCAGCTTTCCAGAGAACACTGAAGCTTTCTTT. The encoded protein is CASSFPENTEAFF.

The chain couples TRBV7-6 to TRBJ2-1; maybe TRBD2 (6 bases). Germline V gene lookup returns CDR1 SGHVS and CDR2 FNYEAQ. This CDR3 is 13 amino acids long. V was clipped by 2 bases and J by 7 bases, with 9 bases between them. The CDR3 DNA reads as TGTGCCAGCAGCTTATCCAGCGGGAATGAGCAGTTCTTC. Translated: CASSLSSGNEQFF.

This clone has only a few counts. The chain recombines TRBV5-6 with TRBJ2-3; either TRBD1 or TRBD2 may supply D (5 bases each). The CDR3 is made up of 16 amino acids. With 0 bases removed from V and 5 bases from J, the gap between germline ends came to 16 bases. The germline gives CDR1 SGHDT, CDR2 YYEEEE. The CDR3 nucleotides read TGTGCCAGCAGCTTGGTGGCTCAGGGTGGAGGAGATACGCAGTATTTT. This translates into CASSLVAQGGGDTQYF.

The rearrangement joins TRBV18 to TRBJ2-2; TRBD1 matches at 10 bases. With 8 bases clipped from V and 3 bases from J, the junction kept 3 bases outside the gene matches. Germline CDR1 and CDR2: KGHSH and LQKENI. This CDR3 has 14 amino acids. The CDR3 is CASGTGAYTGELFF. The CDR3 DNA follows: TGTGCCAGCGGGACAGGGGCGTACACCGGGGAGCTGTTTTTT.

The chain links TRBV18 to TRBJ2-7; D possibly matches TRBD1 or TRBD2 (5 bases each). Germline loops: CDR1 KGHSH, CDR2 LQKENI. The CDR3 has 14 residues. V shed 6 bases and J shed 2 bases, with 14 bases lying between them. The CDR3: CASSPGTTTYEQYF. The CDR3 nucleotides are TGTGCCAGCTCCCCCGGGACCACGACCTACGAGCAGTACTTC.

The V gene is TRBV19, the J gene TRBJ2-2; the match to TRBD2 covers 7 bases. CDR1 and CDR2 (germline): LNHDA, SQIVND (reference sequence). V lost 3 bases, J lost 4 bases, and 5 bases stayed unmatched. This CDR3 has 15 residues. Written as DNA, the CDR3 is TGTGCCAGTAGTATGAGGGCGGGGGTCACCGGGGAGCTGTTTTTT. Translation gives CASSMRAGVTGELFF.

The chain combines TRBV28 with TRBJ2-2, with D possibly being TRBD1 (6 bases). This CDR3 spans 15 amino acids. Trimming removed 6 bases from V and 5 bases from J, with 16 bases in between. Per germline, CDR1 MDHEN and CDR2 SYDVKM. The CDR3 region is CASSLAGQPTGELFF. CDR3 bases: TGTGCCAGCAGCCTGGCCGGACAGCCTACCGGGGAGCTGTTTTTT. The variable domain in full, completed from reference TRBV28 and TRBJ2-2, reads DVKVTQSSRYLVKRTGEKVFLECVQDMDHENMFWYRQDPGLGLRLIYFSYDVKMKEKGDIPEGYSVSREKKERFSLILESASTNQTSMYLCASSLAGQPTGELFFGEGSRLTVL.

This clone was counted between two and nine times. Germline is not matched at one junction end, which may reflect a read error. The genes are TRBV7-7 and TRBJ2-3; 8 bases agree with TRBD2. In germline, CDR1 is SSHAT, CDR2 FNYEAQ (reference sequence). The CDR3 contains 15 residues. Written as DNA, the CDR3 is TGTGCTAGCAGCTTAGGGCGGGGGGCAACAGATACGCAGTATTTT. This gives the protein CASSLGRGATDTQYF.

This chain links TRBV9 with TRBJ1-3; 7 nucleotides match TRBD1. The CDR3 has 16 residues. Trimming took 0 bases from V and 5 from J; bases not matched to a gene: 8. The germline CDR1 and CDR2 sequences are SGDLS and YYNGEE. The CDR3, as DNA: TGTGCCAGCAGCGTAGGAGCCCAGGGGGGCAGAAACACCATATATTTT. Encoded protein: CASSVGAQGGRNTIYF.

This clone was counted a few times. The rearrangement links TRBV9 to TRBJ2-2, with D maybe TRBD2 (6 bases). Germline-derived CDR1 and CDR2 are SGDLS and YYNGEE. Trimming took off 1 base at V and 0 bases at J, with 10 bases between the two ends. The CDR3 runs 16 residues. Here the CDR3 reads CASSVRREANTGELFF. In nucleotides, the CDR3 is TGTGCCAGCAGCGTACGGAGGGAAGCGAACACCGGGGAGCTGTTTTTT.

The gene calls are TRBV2 and TRBJ2-1; 8 bases align to TRBD2. The CDR3 contains 14 residues. Germline V CDR1 and CDR2: SNHLY, FYNNEI. Trimming removed 10 bases from V and 5 bases from J; junction bases left unmatched: 10. CDR3: CATEERGYNNEQFF. CDR3 coding DNA: TGTGCCACCGAAGAGCGGGGGTATAACAATGAGCAGTTCTTC.

This clone occurred a few times. This rearrangement joins TRBV2 to TRBJ2-2, with D possibly TRBD2 on 6 matching bases. V was shortened by 2 bases and J by 6 bases, with 10 bases between the two germline ends. Germline CDR1 SNHLY, CDR2 FYNNEI. The CDR3 contains 14 residues. The DNA for the CDR3 is TGTGCCAGCAGTGAATTTCGGGGGTCCGGGGAGCTGTTTTTT. Amino acid sequence: CASSEFRGSGELFF.